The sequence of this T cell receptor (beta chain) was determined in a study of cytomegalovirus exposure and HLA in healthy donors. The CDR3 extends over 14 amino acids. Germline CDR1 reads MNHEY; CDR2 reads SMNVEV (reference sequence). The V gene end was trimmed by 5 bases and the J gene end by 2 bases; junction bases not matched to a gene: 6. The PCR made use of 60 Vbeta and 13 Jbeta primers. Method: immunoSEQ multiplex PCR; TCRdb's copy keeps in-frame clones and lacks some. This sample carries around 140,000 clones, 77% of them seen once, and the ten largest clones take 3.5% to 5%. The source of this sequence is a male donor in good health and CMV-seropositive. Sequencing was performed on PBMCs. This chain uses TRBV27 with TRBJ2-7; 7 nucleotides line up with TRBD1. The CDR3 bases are TGTGCCAGCAGTCCTCGGGACAGAGCCTACGAGCAGTACTTC. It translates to CASSPRDRAYEQYF.